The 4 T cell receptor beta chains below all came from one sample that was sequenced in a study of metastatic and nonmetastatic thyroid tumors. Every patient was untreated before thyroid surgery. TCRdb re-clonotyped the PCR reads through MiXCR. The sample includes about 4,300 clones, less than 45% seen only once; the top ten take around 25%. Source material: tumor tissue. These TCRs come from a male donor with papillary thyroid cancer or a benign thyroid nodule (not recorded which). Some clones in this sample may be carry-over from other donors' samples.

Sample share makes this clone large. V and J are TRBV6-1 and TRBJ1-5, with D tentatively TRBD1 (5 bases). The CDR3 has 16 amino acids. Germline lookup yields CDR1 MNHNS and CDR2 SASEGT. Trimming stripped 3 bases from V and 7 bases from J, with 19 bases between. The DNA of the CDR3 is TGTGCCAGCAGTGACCCCCAGGGCAGGGAGAGCCAGCCCCAGCATTTT. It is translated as CASSDPQGRESQPQHF.

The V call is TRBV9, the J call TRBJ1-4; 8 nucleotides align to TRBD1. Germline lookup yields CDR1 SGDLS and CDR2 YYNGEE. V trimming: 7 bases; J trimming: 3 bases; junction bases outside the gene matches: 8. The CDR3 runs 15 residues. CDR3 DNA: TGTGCCAGCGGGCAGGGGGCTTTCGCTAATGAAAAACTGTTTTTT. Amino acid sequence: CASGQGAFANEKLFF.

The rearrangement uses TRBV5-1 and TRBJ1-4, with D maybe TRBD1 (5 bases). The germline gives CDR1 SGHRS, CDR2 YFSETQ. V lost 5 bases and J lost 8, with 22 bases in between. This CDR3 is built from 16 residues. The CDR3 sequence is CASRLAAGGGQEKLFF. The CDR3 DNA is TGCGCCAGCAGGTTAGCGGCCGGGGGTGGGCAGGAAAAACTGTTTTTT. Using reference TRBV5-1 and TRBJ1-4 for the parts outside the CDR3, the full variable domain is KAGVTQTPRYLIKTRGQQVTLSCSPISGHRSVSWYQQTPGQGLQFLFEYFSETQRNKGNFPGRFSGRQFSNSRSEMNVSTLELGDSALYLCASRLAAGGGQEKLFFGSGTQLSVL.

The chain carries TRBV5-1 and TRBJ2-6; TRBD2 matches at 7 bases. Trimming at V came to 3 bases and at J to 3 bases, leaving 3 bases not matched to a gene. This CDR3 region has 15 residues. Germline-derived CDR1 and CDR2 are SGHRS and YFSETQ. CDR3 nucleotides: TGCGCCAGCAGCTCCAGCGGGATTGGGGCCAACGTCCTGACTTTC. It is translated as CASSSSGIGANVLTF.